This T cell receptor (beta chain) was documented in a study of blood T cell repertoires in COVID-19. Across the study: Material from acute and convalescent COVID-19 was sourced from the United States, Italy and Spain. PBMCs, B-cell-depleted T cells, or T cells were the source of the cDNA or gDNA that made up the material.

This clone was detected a few times. Seattle participants joined during active infection and were tracked over time. The germline V and J ends were trimmed by 8 bases and 3 bases, with 13 bases remaining between them. The CDR3 loop spans 13 amino acids. CDR1 KGHSH and CDR2 LQKENI come from the germline V gene. Per the authors' pipeline: Amplification of reference gene primers provided the estimated nucleated cell counts. Assay used: immunoSEQ multiplex PCR; TCRdb lists only in-frame clones, some missing. The D gene and trimming were derived from the DNA, and the V and J assignments and clone size from that table. The data hold about 150,000 clones, with 85% observed a single time.

The chain couples TRBV18 to TRBJ1-1, with D perhaps TRBD1 (6 bases). Sequences were obtained from peripheral blood. The sequence derives from a woman at least 80 years old with COVID-19, enrolled during active disease. The CDR3 DNA sequence: TGTGCCAGCCTCCAGGGGTTGGACACTGAAGCTTTCTTT. It yields the protein CASLQGLDTEAFF.